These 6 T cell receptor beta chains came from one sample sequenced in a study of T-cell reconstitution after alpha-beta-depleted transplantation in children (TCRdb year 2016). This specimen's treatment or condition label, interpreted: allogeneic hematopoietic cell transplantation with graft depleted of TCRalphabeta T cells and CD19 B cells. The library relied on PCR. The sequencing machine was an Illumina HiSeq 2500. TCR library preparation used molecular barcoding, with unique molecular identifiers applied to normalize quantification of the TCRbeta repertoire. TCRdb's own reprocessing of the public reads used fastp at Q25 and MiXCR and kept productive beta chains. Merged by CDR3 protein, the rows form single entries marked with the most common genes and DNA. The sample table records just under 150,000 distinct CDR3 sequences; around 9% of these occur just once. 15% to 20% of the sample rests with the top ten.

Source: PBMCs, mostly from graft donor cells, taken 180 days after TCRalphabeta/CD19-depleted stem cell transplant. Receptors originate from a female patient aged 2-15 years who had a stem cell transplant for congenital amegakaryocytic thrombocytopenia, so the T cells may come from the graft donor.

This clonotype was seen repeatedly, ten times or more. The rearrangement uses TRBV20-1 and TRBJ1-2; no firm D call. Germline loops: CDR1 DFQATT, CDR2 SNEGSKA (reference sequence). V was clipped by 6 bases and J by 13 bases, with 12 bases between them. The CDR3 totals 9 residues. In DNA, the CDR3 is TGCAGTGCCAATAGTTGGGTCACCTTC. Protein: CSANSWVTF.

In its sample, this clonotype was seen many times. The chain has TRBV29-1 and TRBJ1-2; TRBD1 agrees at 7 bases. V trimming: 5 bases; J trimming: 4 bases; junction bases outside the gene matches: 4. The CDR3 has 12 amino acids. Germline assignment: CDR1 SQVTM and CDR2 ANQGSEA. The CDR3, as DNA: TGCAGCGTTCACAGGGGAGGCTATGGCTACACCTTC. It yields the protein CSVHRGGYGYTF.

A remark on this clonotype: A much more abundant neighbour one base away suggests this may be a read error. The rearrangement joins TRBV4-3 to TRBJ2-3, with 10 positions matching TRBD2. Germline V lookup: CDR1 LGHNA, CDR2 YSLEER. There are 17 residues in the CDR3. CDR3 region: CAISQEWLAGDPDTQYF. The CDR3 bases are TGCGCCATCAGCCAAGAGTGGCTAGCGGGAGATCCAGATACGCAGTATTTT.

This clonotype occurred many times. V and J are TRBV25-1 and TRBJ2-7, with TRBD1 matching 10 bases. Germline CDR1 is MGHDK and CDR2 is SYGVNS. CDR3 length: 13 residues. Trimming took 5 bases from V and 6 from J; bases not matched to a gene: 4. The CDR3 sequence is CASSWDRGVEQYF. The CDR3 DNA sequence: TGTGCCAGCAGTTGGGACAGGGGTGTCGAGCAGTACTTC.

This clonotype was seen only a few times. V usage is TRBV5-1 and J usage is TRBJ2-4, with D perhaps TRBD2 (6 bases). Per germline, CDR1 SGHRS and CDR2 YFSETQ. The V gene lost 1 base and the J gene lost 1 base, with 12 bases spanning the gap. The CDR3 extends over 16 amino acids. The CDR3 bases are TGCGCCAGCAGCTTGTCGGGCGGGAAGGCCAAAAACATTCAGTACTTC. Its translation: CASSLSGGKAKNIQYF.

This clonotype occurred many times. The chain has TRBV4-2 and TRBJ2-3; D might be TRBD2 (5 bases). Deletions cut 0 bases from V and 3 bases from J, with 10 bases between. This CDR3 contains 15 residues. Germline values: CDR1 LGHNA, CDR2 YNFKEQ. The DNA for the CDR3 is TGTGCCAGCAGCCAAGATCTCGGGGAGACAGATACGCAGTATTTT. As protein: CASSQDLGETDTQYF.